This entry features one TCR beta chain sequence. With 2 bases removed from V and 2 bases from J, the gap between germline ends came to 10 bases. The CDR3 runs 15 residues. Germline CDR1 SNHLY, CDR2 FYNNEI. The data originate from a study of blood T cell repertoires in COVID-19. Study at large: Spain, Italy and the United States supplied samples that represented acute and convalescent COVID-19. From T cells, B-cell-depleted T cells, or PBMCs came the material, which was cDNA or gDNA.

In the original processing: From reference gene primer amplification, estimates of nucleated cell counts were derived. The repertoire was sequenced with immunoSEQ multiplex PCR; TCRdb's copy has only in-frame clones and lacks some. V and J calls and clone size are those listed in that table; D and trimming were worked out from the DNA. The data hold 140,000 to 150,000 clones, with 84% observed a single time. Sequencing input: peripheral blood. V usage is TRBV2 and J usage is TRBJ1-3; D is undetermined. This TCR was recovered from a human donor in a cohort sampled during active COVID-19. This CDR3 reads CASSELPNPGNTIYF. The CDR3 DNA follows: TGTGCCAGCAGTGAATTGCCTAACCCTGGAAACACCATATATTTT.